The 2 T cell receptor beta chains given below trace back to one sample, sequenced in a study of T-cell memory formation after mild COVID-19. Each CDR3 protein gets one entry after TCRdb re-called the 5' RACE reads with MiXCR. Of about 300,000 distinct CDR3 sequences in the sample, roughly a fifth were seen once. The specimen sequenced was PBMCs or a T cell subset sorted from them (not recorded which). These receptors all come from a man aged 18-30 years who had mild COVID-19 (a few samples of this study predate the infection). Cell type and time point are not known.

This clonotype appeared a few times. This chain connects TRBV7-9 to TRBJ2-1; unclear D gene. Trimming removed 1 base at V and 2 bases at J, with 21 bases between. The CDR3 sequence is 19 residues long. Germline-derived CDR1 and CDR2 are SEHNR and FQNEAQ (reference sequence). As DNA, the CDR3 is TGTGCCAGCAGCTTAGGATTTTCCGGTTGGCAGACCACCTACAATGAGCAGTTCTTC. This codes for CASSLGFSGWQTTYNEQFF.

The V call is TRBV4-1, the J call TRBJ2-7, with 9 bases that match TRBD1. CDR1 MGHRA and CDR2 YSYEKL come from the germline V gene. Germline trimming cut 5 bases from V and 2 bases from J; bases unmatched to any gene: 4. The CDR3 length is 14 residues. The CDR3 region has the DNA TGCGCCAGCAGCACCCGGGACAGGGCCTACGAGCAGTACTTC. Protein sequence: CASSTRDRAYEQYF.